These 24 T cell receptor beta chains originate from one sample sequenced in a study of cytomegalovirus exposure and HLA in healthy donors listed by TCRdb under 2017. The library was generated by the immunoSEQ multiplex PCR assay. For the multiplex PCR, a mixture combining 60 forward primers for TCR Vbeta segments and 13 reverse primers for TCR Jbeta segments was used. In its TCRdb copy, this immuneACCESS table keeps in-frame sequences only and misses some clones. Where compared with another copy, unresolved V genes explain less than half of these, and the others have no known cause. For this sample the table gives 150,000 to 200,000 clones, of which around three quarters were detected only once. Clones ranked in the top ten supply less than 2% of the sample. The material sequenced was PBMCs. The receptors here all came from a woman in her twenties or thirties in good health and CMV-seronegative.

This clone was detected a few times. The rearrangement joins TRBV5-1 to TRBJ1-2; 7 positions agree with TRBD1. The CDR3 length is 15 residues. The V segment lost 2 bases and the J segment 4 bases; nucleotides outside the gene matches: 8. Germline CDR1 is SGHRS and CDR2 is YFSETQ. For the CDR3, the DNA is TGCGCCAGCAGCTTCTCCCAGGGGGTCGTCTATGGCTACACCTTC. Residues: CASSFSQGVVYGYTF.

The rearrangement joins TRBV9 to TRBJ1-2; D is possibly TRBD1 (5 bases). Trimming shortened V by 5 bases and J by 6 bases, and 26 bases separated the two germline ends. The CDR3 consists of 17 residues. CDR1 and CDR2 from the germline V gene are SGDLS and YYNGEE. The CDR3 bases are TGTGCCAGCAGAACGGGGGATCGTCGTCTGGGAAGGAATGGCTACACCTTC. Protein sequence: CASRTGDRRLGRNGYTF.

There are a few counts of this clone. The CDR3 bases are TGTGCCGGCCGGGGCTCCTACAATGAGCAGTTCTTC. Amino acids: CAGRGSYNEQFF. The chain uses TRBV18 and TRBJ2-1, with D perhaps TRBD2 (5 bases). The CDR3 length is 12 residues. The V gene's germline CDR1 is KGHSH and CDR2 LQKENI. Trimming removed 11 bases from V and 0 bases from J, with 8 bases in between.

J is TRBJ1-3 and V is TRBV2, with 11 bases that match TRBD1. The V gene's germline CDR1 is SNHLY and CDR2 FYNNEI. The junction had 6 bases not matched to a gene; V was cut back by 6 bases and J by 2 bases. There are 16 residues in the CDR3. In DNA, the CDR3 is TGTGCCAGCAGCGATCCGGGACAGGGGGCTGGAAACACCATATATTTT. It translates to CASSDPGQGAGNTIYF.

V is TRBV7-7 and J is TRBJ1-2, with 8 bases matching TRBD1. Germline lookup yields CDR1 SSHAT and CDR2 FNYEAQ (reference sequence). V shed 0 bases and J 4 bases; nucleotides not matched to a gene: 7. The CDR3 covers 16 residues. The CDR3 nucleotides are TGTGCCAGCAGCTTAGCATTAACAGGGGGGACCTATGGCTACACCTTC. Protein: CASSLALTGGTYGYTF. Full variable domain (rest looked up from reference TRBV7-7 and TRBJ1-2): GAGVSQSPRYKVTKRGQDVTLRCDPISSHATLYWYQQALGQGPEFLTYFNYEAQPDKSGLPSDRFSAERPEGSISTLTIQRTEQRDSAMYRCASSLALTGGTYGYTFGSGTRLTVV.

The gene calls are TRBV7-9 and TRBJ2-7; D possibly corresponds to TRBD1 (6 bases). Trimming shortened V by 0 bases and J by 4 bases, and 13 bases separated the two germline ends. There are 15 residues in the CDR3. The V gene's germline CDR1 is SEHNR and CDR2 FQNEAQ (reference sequence). This chain's CDR3 is CASSLATGHAYEQYF. DNA of the CDR3: TGTGCCAGCAGCTTAGCGACGGGACATGCGTACGAGCAGTACTTC.

The chain couples TRBV10-1 to TRBJ2-3, with 9 positions matching TRBD2. V trimming: 4 bases; J trimming: 4 bases; junction bases outside the gene matches: 3. Per germline, CDR1 WNHNN and CDR2 SYGVQD (reference sequence). The CDR3 totals 14 residues. The CDR3 bases are TGCGCCAGCAGTGGAGCGGGGGGACCAGATACGCAGTATTTT. It codes for CASSGAGGPDTQYF.

This chain links TRBV6-5 with TRBJ1-1; D gene uncertain. The CDR3 contains 14 residues. Germline loops: CDR1 MNHEY, CDR2 SVGAGI. Trimming pared 5 bases from V and 3 bases from J, leaving 13 bases between. CDR3 region: CASSPRPGYTEAFF. The DNA of the CDR3 is TGTGCCAGCAGTCCACGCCCGGGGTACACTGAAGCTTTCTTT.

This clone was counted a few times. This chain uses TRBV4-2 with TRBJ2-3, with a tentative D call TRBD1 (7 bases). The germline gives CDR1 LGHNA, CDR2 YNFKEQ. V lost 0 bases and J lost 4, with 11 bases in between. This CDR3 has 15 amino acids. CDR3 nucleotides: TGTGCCAGCAGCCAAGAAGGAGGGGGCGCAGATACGCAGTATTTT. Protein product: CASSQEGGGADTQYF.

This clone came up a few times. The chain has TRBV7-2 and TRBJ2-2; no definite D call. Trimming shortened V by 1 base and J by 6 bases, and 12 bases separated the two germline ends. Looked up from germline, CDR1 is SGHTA and CDR2 is FQGNSA. CDR3 length equals 15 residues. In DNA form, the CDR3 reads TGTGCCAGCAGCTTAGGGAGCATCTGGGCCGGGGAGCTGTTTTTT. It encodes CASSLGSIWAGELFF.

This clone came up a few times. This chain links TRBV15 with TRBJ2-2; D perhaps matches TRBD1 (6 bases). CDR3 length: 15 amino acids. The germline gives CDR1 LNHNV, CDR2 YYDKDF (reference sequence). V lost 5 bases and J 3 bases, leaving 13 bases between the germline ends. The CDR3 spells CATSGMTGHTGELFF. In DNA, the CDR3 is TGTGCCACCAGCGGGATGACAGGTCACACCGGGGAGCTGTTTTTT.

The chain combines TRBV9 with TRBJ2-7, with D possibly TRBD2 on 5 matching bases. The CDR3 is 16 amino acids. The V end was cut by 3 bases, the J end by 2 bases, with 18 bases between. CDR1 is SGDLS and CDR2 is YYNGEE in the germline V gene. This CDR3 is CASSGGPVRNTYEQYF. Written as DNA, the CDR3 is TGTGCCAGCAGCGGAGGGCCGGTGCGGAACACCTACGAGCAGTACTTC.

The DNA of the CDR3 is TGTGCCACCAGGGGGCTGACTCCCTACGAGCAGTACTTC. It specifies CATRGLTPYEQYF. This rearrangement joins TRBV15 to TRBJ2-7; TRBD1 is a possible D gene (5 bases). The ends were cut back, 6 bases at V and 2 bases at J, with 11 bases in the middle. The length of the CDR3 is 13 residues. Germline V gene sequence: CDR1 LNHNV, CDR2 YYDKDF (reference sequence).

This clone was seen a few times. The chain joins TRBV27 to TRBJ2-7; possibly TRBD1 for D (5 bases). Looked up from germline, CDR1 is MNHEY and CDR2 is SMNVEV (reference sequence). Trimming shortened V by 2 bases and J by 0 bases, and 14 bases separated the two germline ends. The CDR3 covers 16 residues. The CDR3 DNA reads TGTGCCAGCAGTTTAGTGGCAGGGCAGTCCTCCTACGAGCAGTACTTC. This sequence encodes CASSLVAGQSSYEQYF.

The chain links TRBV7-6 to TRBJ2-5, with TRBD2 matching 9 bases. J lost 3 bases, V lost 0 bases, and 8 bases had no gene match. Germline CDR1 SGHVS, CDR2 FNYEAQ. There are 17 residues in the CDR3. The CDR3 spells CASSLALGTSREETQYF. The CDR3 coding sequence is TGTGCCAGCAGCTTAGCTTTAGGGACTAGCAGAGAAGAGACCCAGTACTTC.

V gene TRBV5-1 combines with J gene TRBJ1-6; D ambiguous. There are 14 residues in the CDR3. The germline CDR1 and CDR2 sequences are SGHRS and YFSETQ. Trimming stripped 3 bases from V and 8 bases from J, with 12 bases between. CDR3 bases: TGCGCCAGCAGCTCGAACGAGGGTTATTCACCCCTCCACTTT. Its translation: CASSSNEGYSPLHF. Drawing the rest from reference TRBV5-1 and TRBJ1-6, the complete variable domain is KAGVTQTPRYLIKTRGQQVTLSCSPISGHRSVSWYQQTPGQGLQFLFEYFSETQRNKGNFPGRFSGRQFSNSRSEMNVSTLELGDSALYLCASSSNEGYSPLHFGNGTRLTVT.

As for this clone: This CDR3 is also generated by other DNA sequences in the sample. The chain links TRBV29-1 to TRBJ1-1; D gene unclear. This CDR3 contains 12 residues. Germline lookup yields CDR1 SQVTM and CDR2 ANQGSEA. V was cut by 3 bases and J by 1 base, with 6 bases left in between. CDR3 in DNA: TGCAGCGTTGACAGAGGGAACACTGAAGCTTTCTTT. Translated: CSVDRGNTEAFF.

This clone was found a few times. The rearrangement links TRBV27 to TRBJ2-5; tentative D call: TRBD1 (5 bases). The ends were cut back, 2 bases at V and 4 bases at J, with 5 bases in the middle. Germline V lookup: CDR1 MNHEY, CDR2 SMNVEV (reference sequence). The length of the CDR3 is 12 residues. This CDR3 is CASSLQGETQYF. CDR3 DNA sequence: TGTGCCAGCAGTTTACAGGGAGAGACCCAGTACTTC.

The rearrangement links TRBV7-9 to TRBJ2-3; 10 bases agree with TRBD2. This CDR3 is built from 16 residues. Germline CDR1 SEHNR, CDR2 FQNEAQ (reference sequence). The ends lost 3 bases at V and 4 bases at J; junction bases unmatched: 7. CDR3 loop: CASSFPAGGLPDTQYF. The DNA for the CDR3 is TGTGCCAGCAGCTTTCCAGCGGGAGGGTTACCAGATACGCAGTATTTT. Full variable domain (remainder filled in from reference TRBV7-9 and TRBJ2-3): DTGVSQNPRHKITKRGQNVTFRCDPISEHNRLYWYRQTLGQGPEFLTYFQNEAQLEKSRLLSDRFSAERPKGSFSTLEIQRTEQGDSAMYLCASSFPAGGLPDTQYFGPGTRLTVL.

The V gene is TRBV4-3, the J gene TRBJ1-4; 8 bases line up with TRBD1. The V segment lost 1 base and the J segment 6 bases; nucleotides outside the gene matches: 4. CDR3 length equals 15 residues. Germline V lookup: CDR1 LGHNA, CDR2 YSLEER. The CDR3 nucleotides read TGCGCCAGCAGCCAAGGGGACAGGAGTGATGAAAAACTGTTTTTT. This encodes CASSQGDRSDEKLFF.

The V call is TRBV4-3, the J call TRBJ2-5; tentatively, D is TRBD1 (5 bases). The CDR3 is 16 amino acids. Germline V CDR1 and CDR2: LGHNA, YSLEER. V was cut by 0 bases and J by 4 bases, with 15 bases left in between. CDR3 region: CASSQDYGQGGETQYF. DNA of the CDR3: TGCGCCAGCAGCCAAGATTACGGGCAGGGCGGAGAGACCCAGTACTTC.

This clone appeared a few times. The chain has TRBV19 and TRBJ1-1; the D is unclear. The CDR3 has 16 residues. Germline values: CDR1 LNHDA, CDR2 SQIVND (reference sequence). V lost 5 bases and J lost 8, with 24 bases in between. The CDR3 protein is CASSPYLTLAGVEAFF. The DNA for the CDR3 is TGTGCCAGTAGTCCGTATCTCACGCTCGCCGGAGTGGAAGCTTTCTTT.

The J gene is TRBJ2-3, the V gene TRBV7-2; 9 bases are shared with TRBD2. Germline values: CDR1 SGHTA, CDR2 FQGNSA. V gave up 4 bases and J gave up 4 bases; unmatched junction bases: 9. The CDR3 is 16 residues long. Here the CDR3 reads CASSSARGGRADTQYF. The CDR3 coding sequence is TGTGCCAGCAGCTCTGCTCGGGGCGGGAGGGCAGATACGCAGTATTTT.

The gene calls are TRBV27 and TRBJ2-2, with D perhaps matching TRBD2 (5 bases). Trimming took off 3 bases at V and 3 bases at J, with 8 bases between the two ends. The CDR3 is made up of 14 amino acids. In germline, CDR1 is MNHEY, CDR2 SMNVEV (reference sequence). The CDR3, as DNA: TGTGCCAGCAGTTTGATAGCGTACACCGGGGAGCTGTTTTTT. Translating it yields CASSLIAYTGELFF.